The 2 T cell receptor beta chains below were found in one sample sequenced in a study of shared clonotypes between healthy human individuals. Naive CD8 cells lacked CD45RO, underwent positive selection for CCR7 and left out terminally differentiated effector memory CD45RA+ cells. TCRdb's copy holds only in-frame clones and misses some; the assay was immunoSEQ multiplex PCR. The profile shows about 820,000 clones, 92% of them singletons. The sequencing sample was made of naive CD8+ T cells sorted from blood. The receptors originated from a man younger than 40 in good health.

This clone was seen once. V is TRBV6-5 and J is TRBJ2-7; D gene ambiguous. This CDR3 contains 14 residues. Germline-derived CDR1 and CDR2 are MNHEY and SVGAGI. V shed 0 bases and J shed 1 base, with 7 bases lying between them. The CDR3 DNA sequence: TGTGCCAGCAGTTACTCGTATGCTTCCTACGAGCAGTACTTC. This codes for CASSYSYASYEQYF.

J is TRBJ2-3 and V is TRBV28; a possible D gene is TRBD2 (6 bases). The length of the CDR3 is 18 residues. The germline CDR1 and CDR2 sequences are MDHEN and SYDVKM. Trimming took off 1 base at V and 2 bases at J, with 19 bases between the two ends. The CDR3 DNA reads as TGTGCCAGCAGTTTATCTGCCTTAGGTCGGGGGATCACAGATACGCAGTATTTT. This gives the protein CASSLSALGRGITDTQYF.